Below, 10 T cell receptor beta chains from the same sample are listed, as sequenced in a study of blood T cell repertoires in COVID-19. TCRdb keeps only in-frame clones here, not all; method: immunoSEQ multiplex PCR. Among tens of thousands of clones, roughly 88% were seen once, and the ten largest hold around 35%. Sequencing input: peripheral blood. These TCRs come from a man aged 65 to 79 with active COVID-19.

The chain is built from TRBV27 and TRBJ2-1; 7 bases fit TRBD1. Germline CDR1 reads MNHEY; CDR2 reads SMNVEV (reference sequence). CDR3 length: 14 residues. Trimming took 2 bases from V and 7 from J; bases not matched to a gene: 5. The CDR3 coding sequence is TGTGCCAGCAGTTTAACCCGGGACAGAAATGAGCAGTTCTTC. Residues: CASSLTRDRNEQFF.

The rearrangement joins TRBV24-1 to TRBJ2-7, with 7 bases that match TRBD1. Germline V CDR1 and CDR2: KGHDR, SFDVKD. The CDR3 is 15 amino acids. J was trimmed by 0 bases and V by 4 bases; bases with no gene match: 5. CDR3 protein: CATSERAGGSYEQYF. DNA of the CDR3: TGTGCCACCAGTGAGAGGGCAGGGGGCTCCTACGAGCAGTACTTC.

The J gene is TRBJ2-5, the V gene TRBV5-1; TRBD1 matches 11 bases. V lost 1 base, J lost 5 bases, and 16 bases stayed unmatched. The CDR3 loop spans 19 amino acids. Per germline, CDR1 SGHRS and CDR2 YFSETQ. This chain's CDR3 is CASSLTTGRTGGPGETQYF. CDR3 in DNA: TGCGCCAGCAGCTTGACTACGGGTCGGACAGGGGGCCCGGGGGAGACCCAGTACTTC.

The chain is built from TRBV24-1 and TRBJ2-3; 7 positions agree with TRBD2. CDR3 length: 12 amino acids. V dropped 9 bases and J dropped 4; count of bases not matched to a gene: 3. In germline, CDR1 is KGHDR, CDR2 SFDVKD. The CDR3 spells CATPGLADTQYF. CDR3 DNA sequence: TGTGCCACCCCCGGACTAGCAGATACGCAGTATTTT.

The gene calls are TRBV2 and TRBJ1-2; 8 bases map to TRBD1. Germline V gene lookup returns CDR1 SNHLY and CDR2 FYNNEI. V lost 6 bases to trimming and J lost 5 bases; unmatched junction nucleotides: 5. This CDR3 contains 13 residues. CDR3 DNA: TGTGCCAGCAGCAAGGGACAGGAGTATGGCTACACCTTC. This sequence encodes CASSKGQEYGYTF. Supplemented by reference TRBV2 and TRBJ1-2, the full variable domain reads EPEVTQTPSHQVTQMGQEVILRCVPISNHLYFYWYRQILGQKVEFLVSFYNNEISEKSEIFDDQFSVERPDGSNFTLKIRSTKLEDSAMYFCASSKGQEYGYTFGSGTRLTVV.

This rearrangement joins TRBV2 to TRBJ1-4; the D gene is possibly TRBD1 (5 bases). CDR1 SNHLY and CDR2 FYNNEI come from the germline V gene. This CDR3 has 13 residues. V was pared by 6 bases and J by 6 bases, with 11 bases between. DNA for the CDR3: TGTGCCAGCAGCGTACGGGGGGATGAAAAACTGTTTTTT. It encodes CASSVRGDEKLFF.

V gene TRBV7-2 combines with J gene TRBJ2-4; 7 bases align to TRBD1. Germline CDR1 reads SGHTA; CDR2 reads FQGNSA. This CDR3 region has 14 residues. V dropped 5 bases and J dropped 6; count of bases not matched to a gene: 7. Here the CDR3 reads CASSRRQGGNIQYF. The CDR3 DNA is TGTGCCAGCAGCCGGCGACAGGGTGGAAACATTCAGTACTTC. Supplemented by reference TRBV7-2 and TRBJ2-4, the full variable domain reads GAGVSQSPSNKVTEKGKDVELRCDPISGHTALYWYRQSLGQGLEFLIYFQGNSAPDKSGLPSDRFSAERTGGSVSTLTIQRTQQEDSAVYLCASSRRQGGNIQYFGAGTRLSVL.

The CDR3 region is CASSQGASGGLETQYF. DNA for the CDR3: TGCGCCAGCAGCCAAGGGGCTAGCGGGGGGCTCGAGACCCAGTACTTC. This chain joins TRBV4-1 and TRBJ2-5; 11 bases agree with TRBD2. This CDR3 has 16 amino acids. Germline trimming cut 1 base from V and 5 bases from J; bases unmatched to any gene: 6. Germline CDR1 MGHRA, CDR2 YSYEKL.

In nucleotides, the CDR3 is TGCGCCAGCAGCTTGTCGAGTTCCACAGATACGCAGTATTTT. It yields the protein CASSLSSSTDTQYF. The rearrangement links TRBV5-1 to TRBJ2-3; D unresolved. Germline V gene sequence: CDR1 SGHRS, CDR2 YFSETQ. Trimming removed 1 base from V and 2 bases from J, with 8 bases in between. CDR3 length: 14 amino acids. Full variable domain (missing parts from reference TRBV5-1 and TRBJ2-3): KAGVTQTPRYLIKTRGQQVTLSCSPISGHRSVSWYQQTPGQGLQFLFEYFSETQRNKGNFPGRFSGRQFSNSRSEMNVSTLELGDSALYLCASSLSSSTDTQYFGPGTRLTVL.

The rearrangement uses TRBV19 and TRBJ2-5; TRBD2 matches at 7 bases. Trimming cost V 4 bases and J 4 bases; bases outside gene matches: 9. This CDR3 region has 15 residues. The germline gives CDR1 LNHDA, CDR2 SQIVND (reference sequence). The DNA for the CDR3 is TGTGCCAGTAGTAACCTGCGGGAGAGGGGAGAGACCCAGTACTTC. Translation gives CASSNLRERGETQYF.